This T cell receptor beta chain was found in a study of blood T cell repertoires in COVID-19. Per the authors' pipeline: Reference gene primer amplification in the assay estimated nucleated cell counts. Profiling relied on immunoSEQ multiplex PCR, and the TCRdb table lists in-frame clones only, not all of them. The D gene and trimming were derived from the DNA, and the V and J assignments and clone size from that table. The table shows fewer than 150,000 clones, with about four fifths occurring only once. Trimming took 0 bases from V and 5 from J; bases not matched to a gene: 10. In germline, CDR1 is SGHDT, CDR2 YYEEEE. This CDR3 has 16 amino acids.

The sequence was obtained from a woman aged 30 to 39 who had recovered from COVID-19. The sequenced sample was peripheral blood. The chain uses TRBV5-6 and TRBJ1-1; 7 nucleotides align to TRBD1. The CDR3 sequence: CASSLDTGPRGTEAFF. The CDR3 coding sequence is TGTGCCAGCAGCTTGGATACAGGGCCCAGGGGGACTGAAGCTTTCTTT.